This entry concerns a single T cell receptor (beta chain). No antigen is known for it. The source of the sample is a study of cytomegalovirus exposure and HLA in healthy donors. This CDR3 region has 17 residues. V lost 2 bases, J lost 0 bases, and 13 bases lay in between. Germline CDR1 and CDR2: SGHAT and FQNNGV. Amplification used 60 Vbeta primers and 13 Jbeta primers. Sequenced by immunoSEQ multiplex PCR; TCRdb stores in-frame clones only, minus some. In total, the table holds 45,000 to 55,000 clones. Study-wide findings and caveats: The listing of 150 to 200 TCR beta chains classed them as cytomegalovirus-associated. Later analysis identified about 15,000 TCR beta sequences associated with HLA alleles, using a false discovery rate threshold of 0.05.

Sequencing used PBMCs. The rearrangement links TRBV11-2 to TRBJ1-4, with D maybe TRBD1 (5 bases). The source is a man aged 40-49 years in good health and CMV-seropositive. The chain's CDR3 is CASSLTGTTATNEKLFF. The CDR3 DNA sequence: TGTGCCAGCAGCTTAACCGGGACTACCGCAACTAATGAAAAACTGTTTTTT.